These 6 T cell receptor beta chains were all obtained from the same sample, sequenced in a study of graft-versus-host responses after intestinal transplantation. The repertoire was sequenced with immunoSEQ multiplex PCR; TCRdb's copy has only in-frame clones and lacks some. The repertoire consists of some 21,000 clones, with 50% to 60% occurring once and the leading ten covering about 0.94%. Sequenced material: alloreactive CD4+ T cells from a mixed lymphocyte reaction culture, taken before intestinal transplant. Subset defined: CFSE-low proliferating T cells sorted from approximately six-day pre-transplant mixed lymphocyte reaction (GvH or HvG direction). These receptors were taken from a human patient who received an intestinal transplant.

In this sample, this clone turned up a few times. The chain is built from TRBV28 and TRBJ2-7; 7 bases map to TRBD2. J lost 2 bases, V lost 7 bases, and 8 bases had no gene match. Germline CDR1 reads MDHEN; CDR2 reads SYDVKM. The CDR3 is made up of 14 amino acids. The CDR3 loop reads CASTIGGSTYEQYF. The DNA of the CDR3 is TGTGCCAGCACCATAGGCGGGAGCACCTACGAGCAGTACTTC.

This clone occurred a few times. This rearrangement joins TRBV30 to TRBJ2-1; D remains unclear. CDR3 length equals 14 residues. The V gene lost 0 bases and the J gene lost 0 bases, with 6 bases spanning the gap. Germline loops: CDR1 GTSNPN, CDR2 SVGIG (reference sequence). For the CDR3, the DNA is TGTGCCTGGAGTGTAGTTAGCTCCTACAATGAGCAGTTCTTC. It encodes CAWSVVSSYNEQFF.

The rearrangement links TRBV2 to TRBJ2-6; 7 nucleotides match TRBD1. CDR1 and CDR2 from the germline V gene are SNHLY and FYNNEI. The V and J ends lost 8 bases and 3 bases, in that order; junction bases with no gene match: 7. This CDR3 is 15 amino acids long. CDR3 sequence reads: CASDRVRSGANVLTF. The CDR3 DNA sequence: TGTGCCAGCGACAGGGTTCGTAGTGGGGCCAACGTCCTGACTTTC.

The chain links TRBV11-2 to TRBJ1-2; D is ambiguous. Between the trimmed V and J ends, which lost 7 bases and 4 bases, there was a span of 13 bases. Germline V gene sequence: CDR1 SGHAT, CDR2 FQNNGV. The CDR3 covers 13 residues. CDR3 sequence (DNA): TGTGCCAGCACCCGAGTCCGGGGCTATGGCTACACCTTC. As protein: CASTRVRGYGYTF.

The rearrangement links TRBV7-2 to TRBJ1-2, with D possibly TRBD1 on 5 matching bases. Germline V CDR1 and CDR2: SGHTA, FQGNSA. CDR3 length equals 15 residues. V gave up 5 bases and J gave up 6 bases, with 19 bases separating them. The CDR3 reads CASSTYWGELDGYTF. CDR3 sequence (DNA): TGTGCCAGCAGCACTTATTGGGGGGAGCTCGATGGCTACACCTTC.

The gene calls are TRBV5-1 and TRBJ1-5, with D unclear. V dropped 7 bases and J dropped 6 bases, with 11 bases sitting between them. Germline loops: CDR1 SGHRS, CDR2 YFSETQ. CDR3 size: 12 residues. The CDR3 is CASGQVVQPQHF. Written as DNA, the CDR3 is TGCGCCAGCGGGCAGGTAGTTCAGCCCCAGCATTTT.